This T cell receptor (beta chain) originates from a study of T cell responses to AZD1222 COVID-19 vaccine. General study points: A reported finding is that nearly half of spike-specific TCRs target unmutated variant regions.

This clone was detected only once. What it binds is unknown. This CDR3 contains 16 residues. The V end lost 1 base, the J end lost 8 bases, and 21 bases lay between the germline ends. Germline V gene lookup returns CDR1 GTSNPN and CDR2 SVGIG (reference sequence). The repertoire was sequenced with immunoSEQ multiplex PCR; TCRdb's copy has only in-frame clones and lacks some. The sample includes approximately 80,000 clones, 75% to 90% of them seen just once. This clonotype was sampled from an adult in good health. This rearrangement joins TRBV30 to TRBJ2-1; D may be TRBD1 or TRBD2 (6 bases each). This specimen consisted of peripheral blood, obtained on day 0 of AZD1222 vaccination. DNA for the CDR3: TGTGCCTGGAGTGGAGCGTTCGTGGGGGGCGCGGATGAGCAGTTCTTC. Translated, it gives CAWSGAFVGGADEQFF.